The 2 T cell receptor beta chains reported below all come from one sample, sequenced in a study of immune evolution from preneoplasia to lung adenocarcinoma. This table comes from immunoSEQ multiplex PCR, and its TCRdb copy is limited to in-frame clones, with some not included. In the table there are 5,000 to 6,000 clones, about four fifths of which are singletons. The specimen sequenced was FFPE normal lung tissue adjacent to the tumor. Receptors originate from a person between 45 and 75 years old with lung adenocarcinoma.

This clone was seen more than once but under ten times. The chain has TRBV30 and TRBJ2-2; TRBD2 is a possible D gene (5 bases). The V gene's germline CDR1 is GTSNPN and CDR2 SVGIG (reference sequence). The CDR3 sequence is 16 residues long. V lost 2 bases and J 4 bases, leaving 17 bases between the germline ends. This CDR3 reads CAWSPQFWTATGELFF. DNA for the CDR3: TGTGCCTGGAGTCCTCAGTTTTGGACTGCCACCGGGGAGCTGTTTTTT.

This clone has only one observation. The J gene is TRBJ1-1, the V gene TRBV7-2; D not resolved. Germline CDR1 is SGHTA and CDR2 is FQGNSA. CDR3 length: 13 residues. V was pared by 3 bases and J by 0 bases, with 5 bases between. The CDR3: CASSFFVNTEAFF. The CDR3 region has the DNA TGTGCCAGCAGCTTCTTCGTGAACACTGAAGCTTTCTTT.